This T cell receptor (beta chain) was recorded in a study of neurological immune-mediated disorders. The study's findings and limits: Expanded clones shared no identical CDR3 amino acid sequences across subjects, which suggested private TCR-beta repertoires in all groups.

By 5'RACE with 10-nucleotide random UMIs, the cDNA was made. From the 5' RACE reads, TCRdb called clonotypes with MiXCR, one entry per CDR3 protein. The sample contains approximately 30,000 distinct CDR3 sequences, approximately 12% of which appear only once. V was shortened by 3 bases and J by 3 bases, with 14 bases between the two germline ends. The CDR3 totals 15 residues. Germline V gene data show CDR1 as SGHRS and CDR2 as YFSETQ. This clonotype appeared many times. Antigen unknown. Time point meaning: technical triplicate 2. The sorted libraries took 1 million CD4+ or CD8+ T cells. The sequence came from a female donor with HTLV-1-associated myelopathy (HAM/TSP). Sequencing was carried out using CD4+ T cells from blood. The chain links TRBV5-1 to TRBJ2-3; maybe TRBD1 (6 bases). CDR3 sequence: CASSSMGAGTDTQYF. The CDR3 coding sequence is TGCGCCAGCAGCTCAATGGGGGCAGGAACAGATACGCAGTATTTT.